The clone carrying this T cell receptor (beta chain) occurred once. Other DNA sequences in this specimen translate into the identical CDR3. The data are from a study of shared clonotypes between healthy human individuals. Profiled with immunoSEQ multiplex PCR; TCRdb holds only in-frame clones, not every one. The data hold fewer than 3 million clones, with about 90% observed a single time. This clonotype was sampled from a man younger than 30 in good health. Some clones in this sample may be carry-over from other donors' samples. The sequencing input was naive CD4+ T cells from PBMCs. The subset here: CD45RA+ positively selected.

Written as DNA, the CDR3 is TGTGCCAGCAGCGTAGGAGGACTAGCGGGGGCAGATACGCAGTATTTT. Protein sequence: CASSVGGLAGADTQYF. The chain links TRBV9 to TRBJ2-3, with 13 bases lining up with TRBD2. Germline CDR1 is SGDLS and CDR2 is YYNGEE. The ends lost 0 bases at V and 4 bases at J; junction bases unmatched: 2. The CDR3 runs 16 residues.